A selection of T cell receptor beta chains follows, all from one sample in a study of blood T cell repertoires in COVID-19. TCRdb's copy holds only in-frame clones and misses some; the assay was immunoSEQ multiplex PCR. There are roughly 260,000 clones in the sample; over 80% occur only once, and 1.5% to 2% lies in the top ten. The sample was PBMCs or T cells enriched from blood (not recorded which). These TCRs come from a woman between 18 and 30 years old who had recovered from COVID-19. The CDR3 runs from the conserved cysteine through the conserved F or W. The D gene is left open where the match is weak.

d_call j_call v_call cdr3_nt cdr3_aa
TRBD1 TRBJ1-2 TRBV27 TGTGCCAGCAGTGCCGACAGGGGTCCGTATGGCTACACCTTC CASSADRGPYGYTF
- TRBJ2-5 TRBV12-3/TRBV12-4 TGTGCCAGCAGCTCACAGGTCGGGGAGACCCAGTACTTC CASSSQVGETQYF
- TRBJ1-6 TRBV27 TGTGCCAGCAGTTTTGCAGGGGTAATCTATAATTCACCCCTCCACTTT CASSFAGVIYNSPLHF
- TRBJ1-1 TRBV5-8 TGTGCCAGCAGGAAACAGGGACGAACTGAAGCTTTCTTT CASRKQGRTEAFF
- TRBJ2-1 TRBV11-2 TGTGCCAGCAGCTTAATGGGCAGGTCCTACAATGAGCAGTTCTTC CASSLMGRSYNEQFF
- TRBJ1-2 TRBV27 TGTGCCAGCAGTTTATGGCAGGGAACAACGGATGGCTACACCTTC CASSLWQGTTDGYTF
TRBD2 TRBJ2-5 TRBV30 TGTGCCTGGAGTGTACGGCGCGGGGGGGGAGAGACCCAGTACTTC CAWSVRRGGGETQYF
TRBD1 TRBJ1-1 TRBV7-9 TGTGCCAGCAGGACAGGGGTTTCACAGGGGGCGGGAAGGAACACTGAAGCTTTCTTT CASRTGVSQGAGRNTEAFF
- TRBJ1-4 TRBV9 TGTGCTACAGCCTCTACAGAATATAATGAAAAACTGTTTTTT CATASTEYNEKLFF
TRBD1 TRBJ1-2 TRBV28 TGTGCCAGCAGTTGGGGAACAGGGGGAGGTTTGAAATACTATGGCTACACCTTC CASSWGTGGGLKYYGYTF
TRBD1 TRBJ1-2 TRBV7-8 TGTGCCAGCAGCCGATCCGGGACAGCACCCAGGAGATATGGCTACACCTTC CASSRSGTAPRRYGYTF
TRBD2 TRBJ2-4 TRBV7-9 TGTGCCAGCAGCTTATGGCAGGGAGGGGACATTCAGTACTTC CASSLWQGGDIQYF
- TRBJ2-5 TRBV29-1 TGCAGCGAGCAGACAGGTGTCCTGGGGACCCAGTACTTC CSEQTGVLGTQYF